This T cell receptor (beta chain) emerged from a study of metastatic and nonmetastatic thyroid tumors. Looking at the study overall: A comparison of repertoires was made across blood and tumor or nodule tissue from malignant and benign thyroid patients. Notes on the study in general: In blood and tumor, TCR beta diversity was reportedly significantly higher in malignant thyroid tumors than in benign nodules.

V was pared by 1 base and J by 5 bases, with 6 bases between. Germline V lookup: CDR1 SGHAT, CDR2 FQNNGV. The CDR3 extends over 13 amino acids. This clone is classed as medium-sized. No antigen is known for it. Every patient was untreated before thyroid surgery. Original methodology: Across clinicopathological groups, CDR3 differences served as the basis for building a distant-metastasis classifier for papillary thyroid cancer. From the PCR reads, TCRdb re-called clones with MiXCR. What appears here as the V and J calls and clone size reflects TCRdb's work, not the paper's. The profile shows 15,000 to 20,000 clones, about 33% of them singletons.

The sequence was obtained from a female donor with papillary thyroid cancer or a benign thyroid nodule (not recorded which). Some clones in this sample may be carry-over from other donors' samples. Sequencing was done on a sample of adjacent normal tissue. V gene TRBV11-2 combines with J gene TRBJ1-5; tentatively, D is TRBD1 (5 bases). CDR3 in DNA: TGTGCCAGCAGCTTAGTAGGGGATCAGCCCCAGCATTTT. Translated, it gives CASSLVGDQPQHF.